This TCR beta chain stems from a study of control samples from healthy donors and cancer patients. V gave up 4 bases and J gave up 3 bases, with 7 bases separating them. Per the germline V gene, CDR1 is SGHRS and CDR2 is YFSETQ. This CDR3 is built from 13 residues. Profiling relied on immunoSEQ multiplex PCR, and the TCRdb table lists in-frame clones only, not all of them. The sample consists of about 190,000 clones, about 91% of them appearing once. The source material was blood. The source of this sequence is a young man in good health. This chain links TRBV5-1 with TRBJ1-4, with D unclear. The CDR3 here is CASSIQSNEKLFF. The CDR3, as DNA: TGCGCCAGCAGCATACAGTCTAATGAAAAACTGTTTTTT.